This record covers a single T cell receptor beta chain. Researchers amplified the TCR beta CDR3 regions from RNA transcripts. The HTBI primer set was used in a first-round RT-PCR of the TCR CDR3. TCRdb reprocessed the multiplex PCR reads with MiXCR, giving one entry per CDR3 protein. The sample includes about half a million distinct CDR3 sequences, less than 25% of them seen just once. The germline gives CDR1 SNHLY, CDR2 FYNNEI. CDR3 length equals 12 residues. V dropped 6 bases and J dropped 8 bases, with 8 bases sitting between them. The sample comes from a study of T cells in Graves' hyperthyroidism and ophthalmopathy.

The receptor was isolated from a man between 18 and 35 years old with Graves' hyperthyroidism. The sample consisted of blood. The gene calls are TRBV2 and TRBJ1-6; D gene unclear. The CDR3 nucleotides read TGTGCCAGCAGGAACATCTATTCACCCCTCCACTTT. Its translation is CASRNIYSPLHF.